These 11 T cell receptor beta chains came from one sample sequenced in a study of T cells after somatic rescue of genetic block. Clones were sequenced by immunoSEQ multiplex PCR, and TCRdb holds only the in-frame ones, with some missing. This sample has 110,000 or so clones; just over 90% occur once, and the top ten carry approximately 1.3%. Sequencing was done on a sample of peripheral blood mononuclear cells (PBMCs). The receptors stem from a woman younger than 35.

This chain links TRBV30 with TRBJ2-1, with D perhaps being TRBD1 or TRBD2 (5 bases each). The CDR3 totals 12 residues. CDR1 and CDR2 (germline): GTSNPN, SVGIG (reference sequence). Trimming removed 5 bases at V and 7 bases at J, with 12 bases between. CDR3 sequence (DNA): TGTGCCTGGCGTCGGGGCTTTAATGAGCAGTTCTTC. It translates to CAWRRGFNEQFF. Variable domain in full (rest from reference TRBV30 and TRBJ2-1): SQTIHQWPATLVQPVGSPLSLECTVEGTSNPNLYWYRQAAGRGLQLLFYSVGIGQISSEVPQNLSASRPQDRQFILSSKKLLLSDSGFYLCAWRRGFNEQFFGPGTRLTVL.

The gene calls are TRBV27 and TRBJ1-2, with 8 bases matching TRBD1. The CDR3 runs to 14 residues. Per germline, CDR1 MNHEY and CDR2 SMNVEV (reference sequence). J gave up 6 bases and V 2 bases, and 5 bases lay outside the gene matches. The CDR3 is CASSLNRGTDGYTF. CDR3 bases: TGTGCCAGCAGTTTAAACAGGGGGACGGATGGCTACACCTTC.

This clone turned up a few times. Written as DNA, the CDR3 is TGTGCCAGCAGCTTGGGGGAATTCTATGGCTACACCTTC. Translated: CASSLGEFYGYTF. This chain links TRBV5-6 with TRBJ1-2; no clear D gene. This CDR3 comprises 13 residues. V dropped 0 bases and J dropped 4 bases, with 7 bases sitting between them. Germline assignment: CDR1 SGHDT and CDR2 YYEEEE.

The chain couples TRBV6-1 to TRBJ1-5; D call uncertain. Germline CDR1 MNHNS, CDR2 SASEGT. There are 16 residues in the CDR3. V lost 3 bases and J lost 2, with 14 bases in between. In nucleotides, the CDR3 is TGTGCCAGCAGTGATGATCCTTTAGGTGGCAATCAGCCCCAGCATTTT. Translation gives CASSDDPLGGNQPQHF.

The rearrangement links TRBV19 to TRBJ1-4; D remains unclear. In germline, CDR1 is LNHDA, CDR2 SQIVND (reference sequence). The CDR3 sequence is 15 residues long. V gave up 6 bases and J gave up 0 bases, with 11 bases separating them. The CDR3 DNA follows: TGTGCCAGTAGCTTGAACCTTGCAACTAATGAAAAACTGTTTTTT. Residues: CASSLNLATNEKLFF.

CDR3 nucleotides: TGCGCCAGCGGGGGGATGAGCTCCTACAATGAGCAGTTCTTC. Residues: CASGGMSSYNEQFF. The genes are TRBV5-1 and TRBJ2-1; D is perhaps TRBD2 (6 bases). Trimming took 7 bases from V and 0 from J, leaving 11 bases between them. Per the germline V gene, CDR1 is SGHRS and CDR2 is YFSETQ. The CDR3 covers 14 residues.

This chain links TRBV6-5 with TRBJ2-7; TRBD1 matches 7 bases. The CDR3 loop spans 14 amino acids. Germline loops: CDR1 MNHEY, CDR2 SVGAGI. V lost 5 bases, J lost 5 bases, and 9 bases stayed unmatched. The CDR3 DNA is TGTGCCAGCAGTCTTTCTCAGGGGGATGACGAGCAGTACTTC. Amino acids: CASSLSQGDDEQYF.

The rearrangement uses TRBV6-1 and TRBJ2-3; D is ambiguous. Deletions cut 2 bases from V and 2 bases from J, with 8 bases between. CDR1 is MNHNS and CDR2 is SASEGT in the germline V gene. The CDR3 length is 14 residues. CDR3 protein: CASSEFRATDTQYF. CDR3 nucleotide sequence: TGTGCCAGCAGTGAATTTAGGGCCACAGATACGCAGTATTTT.

The chain has TRBV2 and TRBJ2-5; D gene unclear. The CDR3 spans 13 residues. V was clipped by 5 bases and J by 2 bases, with 9 bases between them. Per the germline V gene, CDR1 is SNHLY and CDR2 is FYNNEI. CDR3 residues: CASSTWPQETQYF. In DNA form, the CDR3 reads TGTGCCAGCAGTACCTGGCCTCAAGAGACCCAGTACTTC.

This sequence joins TRBV30 and TRBJ1-1; TRBD1 is a possible D gene (5 bases). This CDR3 is built from 12 residues. V was clipped by 2 bases and J by 5 bases, with 9 bases between them. Germline CDR1 is GTSNPN and CDR2 is SVGIG (reference sequence). This CDR3 is CAWSPGTTEAFF. DNA for the CDR3: TGTGCCTGGAGTCCAGGGACTACTGAAGCTTTCTTT. Full variable domain (remainder filled in from reference TRBV30 and TRBJ1-1): SQTIHQWPATLVQPVGSPLSLECTVEGTSNPNLYWYRQAAGRGLQLLFYSVGIGQISSEVPQNLSASRPQDRQFILSSKKLLLSDSGFYLCAWSPGTTEAFFGQGTRLTVV.

V usage is TRBV19 and J usage is TRBJ1-2; D might be TRBD1 (5 bases). The CDR3 is 15 amino acids. CDR1 is LNHDA and CDR2 is SQIVND in the germline V gene (reference sequence). The ends were cut back, 8 bases at V and 5 bases at J, with 21 bases in the middle. CDR3 sequence (DNA): TGTGCCAGTGTTAAGAGCGGCAGGGATGGGTATGGCTACACCTTC. Protein product: CASVKSGRDGYGYTF.